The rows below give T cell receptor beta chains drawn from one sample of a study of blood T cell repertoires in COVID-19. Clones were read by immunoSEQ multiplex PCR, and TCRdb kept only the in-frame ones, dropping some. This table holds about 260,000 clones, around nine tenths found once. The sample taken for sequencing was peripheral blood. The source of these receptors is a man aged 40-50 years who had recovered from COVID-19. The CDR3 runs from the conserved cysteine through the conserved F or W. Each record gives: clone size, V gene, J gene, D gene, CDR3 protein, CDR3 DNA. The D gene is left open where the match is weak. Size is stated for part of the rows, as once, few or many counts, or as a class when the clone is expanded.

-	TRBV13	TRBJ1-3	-	CASSSPNDRLESF	TGTGCCAGCAGCTCCCCAAACGACAGGCTTGAGAGTTTT
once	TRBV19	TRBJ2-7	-	CASSMASQGTYEQYF	TGTGCCAGTAGTATGGCTTCCCAGGGCACCTACGAGCAGTACTTC
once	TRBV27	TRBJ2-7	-	CASSLGGLAEQYF	TGTGCCAGCAGTCTAGGTGGGTTGGCCGAGCAGTACTTC
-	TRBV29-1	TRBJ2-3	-	CSVWDSGGAADTQYF	TGCAGCGTTTGGGATAGCGGAGGGGCGGCAGATACGCAGTATTTT
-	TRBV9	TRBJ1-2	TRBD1	CASSAYPQQGARFFYGYTF	TGTGCCAGCAGCGCCTACCCACAACAGGGGGCGCGGTTCTTCTATGGCTACACCTTC
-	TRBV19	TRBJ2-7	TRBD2	CASSISSGSTYEQYF	TGTGCCAGTAGTATTTCTAGCGGGAGTACCTACGAGCAGTACTTC
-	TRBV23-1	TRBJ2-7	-	CASSQGLARTYEQYF	TGCGCCAGCAGTCAAGGGTTAGCGAGAACCTACGAGCAGTACTTC
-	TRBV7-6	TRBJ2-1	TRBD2	CASSSGLAGAYNEQFF	TGTGCCAGCAGCTCCGGACTAGCGGGAGCCTACAATGAGCAGTTCTTC
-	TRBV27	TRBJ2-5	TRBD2	CASSWGEREIETQYF	TGTGCCAGCAGTTGGGGAGAGCGGGAGATAGAGACCCAGTACTTC
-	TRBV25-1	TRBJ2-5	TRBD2	CASSDSGLAGSWGTQYF	TGTGCCAGCAGTGATTCGGGACTAGCGGGGTCATGGGGGACCCAGTACTTC
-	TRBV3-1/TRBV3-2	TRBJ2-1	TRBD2	CASSRRLAGGHEQFF	TGTGCCAGCAGCCGCCGACTAGCGGGAGGGCATGAGCAGTTCTTC
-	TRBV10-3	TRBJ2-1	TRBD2	CAISERVSGSSYNEQFF	TGTGCCATCAGTGAAAGGGTTAGCGGGAGTTCCTACAATGAGCAGTTCTTC
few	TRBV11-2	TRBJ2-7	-	CASSLRGGNPHEQYF	TGTGCCAGCAGCTTACGGGGCGGGAACCCCCACGAGCAGTACTTC
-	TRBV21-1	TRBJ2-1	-	CASFRGGRRRDEQFF	TGTGCCAGCTTCCGGGGGGGGCGGCGTCGGGATGAGCAGTTCTTC
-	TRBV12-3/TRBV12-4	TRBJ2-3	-	CASSARQRDTQYF	TGTGCCAGCAGTGCTCGACAGAGAGATACGCAGTATTTT
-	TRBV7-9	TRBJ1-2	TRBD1	CASSPGGQGKVRSF	TGTGCCAGCAGCCCCGGGGGACAGGGGAAAGTTCGCTCCTTC
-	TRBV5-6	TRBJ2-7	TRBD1	CASSLDRGFRYEQYF	TGTGCCAGCAGTTTAGACAGGGGCTTTCGGTACGAGCAGTACTTC
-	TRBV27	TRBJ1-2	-	CASSLGSAGNGYTF	TGTGCCAGCAGTTTAGGTTCGGCAGGGAATGGCTACACCTTC
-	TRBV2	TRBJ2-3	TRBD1	CASSSDRGRDTQYF	TGTGCCAGCAGCTCGGACAGGGGAAGAGATACGCAGTATTTT
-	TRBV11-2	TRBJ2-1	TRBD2	CASSFRTSTYNEQFF	TGTGCCAGCAGCTTCCGGACTAGCACCTACAATGAGCAGTTCTTC